This TCR beta chain was recovered during a study of memory CD4+ T cells and cytomegalovirus serostatus. As to this clone: The antigen remains undetermined.

Per the original data handling: Out-of-frame sequences were removed, leaving some 2 million distinct TCRbeta sequences. Here immunoSEQ multiplex PCR was the method, and the copy in TCRdb shows in-frame clones only, minus some. V, J and clone size are those of that table, while D and trimming were read from the DNA. The sample lists roughly 50,000 clones, about four fifths occurring once. Germline V gives CDR1 SGHAT, CDR2 FQNNGV. V was shortened by 4 bases and J by 4 bases, with 4 bases between the two germline ends. The CDR3 has 11 residues. Study-wide findings and caveats: Repertoires predicted CMV serostatus with median bootstrapped AUC of around 0.95.

Single viable CD3+CD4+CD8-CD45RO+ cells were sorted as the memory CD4+ T cells. Donors' CMV status reflects serum IgG against pp150, pp28, p38, p52. CD4+ T cells were isolated by positive magnetic selection. The sequence derives from an adult in good health and CMV-seronegative. Some clones in this sample may be carry-over from other donors' samples. The sample was memory CD4+ T cells from blood. The chain links TRBV11-2 to TRBJ2-5; D unresolved. CDR3 nucleotide sequence: TGTGCCAGCAGCTCCTCAGAGACCCAGTACTTC. It is translated as CASSSSETQYF.